The rows below give T cell receptor beta chains drawn from one sample of a study of T-cell reconstitution after alpha-beta-depleted transplantation in children. Via MiXCR, TCRdb re-called the PCR reads, giving one row per CDR3 protein. This table has 200,000 to 250,000 distinct CDR3 sequences, roughly 11% appearing once. The sequencing here drew on PBMCs, taken before TCRalphabeta/CD19-depleted stem cell transplant. The receptor source for this set is a child under two years old with acute myeloid leukemia, due to receive a stem cell transplant. The CDR3 runs from the conserved cysteine through the conserved F or W. The order of the fields is clone size, D gene, V gene, J gene, CDR3 DNA, CDR3 protein. A D gene is named only where the DNA matches it firmly. Some rows mark clone size as missing; the rest say once, few, many or name a class of expanded clone.

clone_size: many; d_call: .; v_call: TRBV4-3; j_call: TRBJ1-5; cdr3_nt: TGCGCCAGCAGCCAAGACTATAGCAATCAGCCCCAGCATTTT; cdr3_aa: CASSQDYSNQPQHF
clone_size: many; d_call: TRBD2; v_call: TRBV20-1; j_call: TRBJ2-3; cdr3_nt: TGCAGTGCTAGAGGTGGACTAGCGGGAGAGAGATATAGCACAGATACGCAGTATTTT; cdr3_aa: CSARGGLAGERYSTDTQYF
clone_size: many; d_call: .; v_call: TRBV3-1; j_call: TRBJ1-1; cdr3_nt: TGTGCCAGCAGCCAAGGACAGTCGAACACTGAAGCTTTCTTT; cdr3_aa: CASSQGQSNTEAFF
clone_size: many; d_call: TRBD2; v_call: TRBV5-1; j_call: TRBJ2-3; cdr3_nt: TGCGCCAGCAGTCCCCCCGCGGGAGTGACTTCAGATACGCAGTATTTT; cdr3_aa: CASSPPAGVTSDTQYF
clone_size: many; d_call: TRBD2; v_call: TRBV5-1; j_call: TRBJ2-7; cdr3_nt: TGCGCCAGCAGCTTGAGCGGGGTGACCTACGAGCAGTACTTC; cdr3_aa: CASSLSGVTYEQYF
clone_size: many; d_call: .; v_call: TRBV20-1; j_call: TRBJ1-3; cdr3_nt: TGCAGTGCCCCAGTCGAAGGGGGAAACACCATATATTTT; cdr3_aa: CSAPVEGGNTIYF
clone_size: many; d_call: .; v_call: TRBV24-1; j_call: TRBJ2-1; cdr3_nt: TGTGCCACCAGTGATTCCGGCCCCGGACAGTACAATGAGCAGTTCTTC; cdr3_aa: CATSDSGPGQYNEQFF
clone_size: many; d_call: TRBD1; v_call: TRBV5-1; j_call: TRBJ2-2; cdr3_nt: TGCGCCAGCACCTTACCCGTGGACAGGGCTAACACCGGGGAGCTGTTTTTT; cdr3_aa: CASTLPVDRANTGELFF
clone_size: many; d_call: .; v_call: TRBV20-1; j_call: TRBJ1-4; cdr3_nt: TGCAGTGCTAGAGCTCGGGAAAAACTGTTTTTT; cdr3_aa: CSARAREKLFF
clone_size: many; d_call: .; v_call: TRBV6-1; j_call: TRBJ2-3; cdr3_nt: TGTGCCAGCCCCCCACCCGGCTTAGATACGCAGTATTTT; cdr3_aa: CASPPPGLDTQYF
clone_size: few; d_call: TRBD2; v_call: TRBV10-3; j_call: TRBJ2-2; cdr3_nt: TGTGCCATCACCCCAGGGATGACGGGAGGGCCCGGGGAGCTGTTTTTT; cdr3_aa: CAITPGMTGGPGELFF
clone_size: many; d_call: TRBD2; v_call: TRBV27; j_call: TRBJ2-7; cdr3_nt: TGTGCCAGCAGTCCCCCCCCCGGGAGGGCCTACGAGCAGTACTTC; cdr3_aa: CASSPPPGRAYEQYF
clone_size: many; d_call: .; v_call: TRBV19; j_call: TRBJ1-5; cdr3_nt: TGTGCCAGTAGTACTAGGAGGGACATGATGGGGGAAACTCAGCCCCAGCATTTT; cdr3_aa: CASSTRRDMMGETQPQHF
clone_size: many; d_call: TRBD2; v_call: TRBV20-1; j_call: TRBJ2-1; cdr3_nt: TGCAGTGCTAGAGATAGAGGGACAGCCGGGACTAGCGGGAAACAGGGGGTTTACAATGAGCAGTTCTTC; cdr3_aa: CSARDRGTAGTSGKQGVYNEQFF
clone_size: many; d_call: .; v_call: TRBV12-3/TRBV12-4; j_call: TRBJ2-6; cdr3_nt: TGTGCCAGCAGTTTAATAGTGGGGGCCAACGTCCTGACTTTC; cdr3_aa: CASSLIVGANVLTF
clone_size: many; d_call: .; v_call: TRBV12-3/TRBV12-4; j_call: TRBJ1-3; cdr3_nt: TGTGCCAGCAGTTTTAACGGATGGACGACGAACACCATATATTTT; cdr3_aa: CASSFNGWTTNTIYF
clone_size: many; d_call: TRBD2; v_call: TRBV5-1; j_call: TRBJ2-3; cdr3_nt: TGCGCCAGCAGCTTGTACAGCGGGAGTTCCGATACGCAGTATTTT; cdr3_aa: CASSLYSGSSDTQYF
clone_size: many; d_call: .; v_call: TRBV5-1; j_call: TRBJ2-7; cdr3_nt: TGCGCCAGCAGCTTTGAGGGCCTCTCCTACGAGCAGTACTTC; cdr3_aa: CASSFEGLSYEQYF
clone_size: .; d_call: .; v_call: TRBV9; j_call: TRBJ1-5; cdr3_nt: TGTGCCAGCAGCCCGGGGGGTATTAGCAATCAGCCCCAGCATTTT; cdr3_aa: CASSPGGISNQPQHF
clone_size: many; d_call: .; v_call: TRBV12-3/TRBV12-4; j_call: TRBJ1-1; cdr3_nt: TGTGCCAGCAGTTCGGACGGTCGTGAAGCTTTCTTT; cdr3_aa: CASSSDGREAFF
clone_size: many; d_call: TRBD1; v_call: TRBV28; j_call: TRBJ1-4; cdr3_nt: TGTGCCAGCAGGACAGGGTTAGGGGAAAAACTGTTTTTT; cdr3_aa: CASRTGLGEKLFF
clone_size: .; d_call: .; v_call: TRBV18; j_call: TRBJ1-1; cdr3_nt: TGTGCCAGCTCACCAATGGAGGAGGGGATGAACACTGAAGCTTTCTTT; cdr3_aa: CASSPMEEGMNTEAFF
clone_size: many; d_call: .; v_call: TRBV11-2; j_call: TRBJ2-1; cdr3_nt: TGTGCCAGCAGCTTAGCAGATAATGAGCAGTTCTTC; cdr3_aa: CASSLADNEQFF
clone_size: many; d_call: .; v_call: TRBV28; j_call: TRBJ1-2; cdr3_nt: TGTGCAGTTCTACAGGGAACCTTGTATGGCTACACCTTC; cdr3_aa: CAVLQGTLYGYTF
clone_size: few; d_call: .; v_call: TRBV28; j_call: TRBJ2-7; cdr3_nt: TGTGCCAGCATCCCCCGGGACGCCAGCTCCTACGAGCAGTACTTC; cdr3_aa: CASIPRDASSYEQYF
clone_size: many; d_call: TRBD1; v_call: TRBV9; j_call: TRBJ2-5; cdr3_nt: TGTGCCAGCAGCCCCCGCAGGGGGGAGACCCAGTACTTC; cdr3_aa: CASSPRRGETQYF
clone_size: many; d_call: TRBD1; v_call: TRBV5-1; j_call: TRBJ1-1; cdr3_nt: TGCGCCAGCAGCCCTCGGACAGGGGAGGGCACTGAAGCTTTCTTT; cdr3_aa: CASSPRTGEGTEAFF
clone_size: many; d_call: TRBD1; v_call: TRBV5-1; j_call: TRBJ1-3; cdr3_nt: TGCGCCAGCAGCGCATCAGGGGGGGGCTCTGGAAACACCATATATTTT; cdr3_aa: CASSASGGGSGNTIYF
clone_size: .; d_call: .; v_call: TRBV20-1; j_call: TRBJ1-1; cdr3_nt: TGCAGTGTACGGGAAAACACTGAAGCTTTCTTT; cdr3_aa: CSVRENTEAFF